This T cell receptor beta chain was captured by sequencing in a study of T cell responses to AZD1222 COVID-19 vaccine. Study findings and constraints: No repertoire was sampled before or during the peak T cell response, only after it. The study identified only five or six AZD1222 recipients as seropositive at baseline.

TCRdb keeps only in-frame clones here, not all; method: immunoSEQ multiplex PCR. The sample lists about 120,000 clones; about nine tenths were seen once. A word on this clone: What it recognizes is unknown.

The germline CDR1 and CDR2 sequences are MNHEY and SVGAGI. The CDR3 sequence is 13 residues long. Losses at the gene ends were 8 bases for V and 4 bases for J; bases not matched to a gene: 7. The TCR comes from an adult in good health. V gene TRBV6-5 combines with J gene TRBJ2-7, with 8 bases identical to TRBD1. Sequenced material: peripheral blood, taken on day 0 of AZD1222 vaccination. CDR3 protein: CASRQGIVYEQYF. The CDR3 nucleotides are TGTGCCAGCCGACAGGGGATCGTGTACGAGCAGTACTTC.